The rows below give T cell receptor beta chains drawn from one sample of a study of cytomegalovirus exposure and HLA in healthy donors. Clones were sequenced by immunoSEQ multiplex PCR, and TCRdb holds only the in-frame ones, with some missing. The data show about 130,000 clones, 76% seen once. The sequenced material came from PBMCs. Every receptor here comes from a female donor in good health and CMV-seropositive. Both conserved end residues are part of each CDR3. Each record gives: V gene, D gene, clone size, J gene, CDR3 protein, CDR3 DNA. The D gene is left open where the match is weak. Clone size is given for some rows only: seen once, a few or many times, or a class if the clone is expanded.

V gene: TRBV2; D gene: NA; clone size: NA; J gene: TRBJ2-7; CDR3 protein: CASSESRASTVYEQYF; CDR3 DNA: TGTGCCAGCAGTGAATCTCGAGCTTCGACTGTCTACGAGCAGTACTTC
V gene: TRBV19; D gene: NA; clone size: NA; J gene: TRBJ1-6; CDR3 protein: CASAGAVNSPLHF; CDR3 DNA: TGTGCCAGTGCAGGGGCAGTTAATTCACCCCTCCACTTT
V gene: TRBV2; D gene: NA; clone size: NA; J gene: TRBJ1-5; CDR3 protein: CASSDSSGHQPQHF; CDR3 DNA: TGTGCCAGCAGTGATTCTTCAGGTCATCAGCCCCAGCATTTT
V gene: TRBV15; D gene: NA; clone size: NA; J gene: TRBJ1-6; CDR3 protein: CATSRDQGAPNGSPLHF; CDR3 DNA: TGTGCCACCAGCAGAGATCAGGGCGCGCCCAACGGTTCACCCCTCCACTTT
V gene: TRBV5-1; D gene: TRBD2; clone size: NA; J gene: TRBJ2-3; CDR3 protein: CASSFGLAGAPDTQYF; CDR3 DNA: TGCGCCAGCAGCTTTGGATTAGCGGGAGCCCCAGATACGCAGTATTTT
V gene: TRBV7-9; D gene: NA; clone size: NA; J gene: TRBJ1-4; CDR3 protein: CSSSFLAVDEKLFF; CDR3 DNA: TGTTCCAGCAGCTTCTTAGCCGTCGACGAAAAACTGTTTTTT
V gene: TRBV6-5; D gene: TRBD1; clone size: once; J gene: TRBJ2-7; CDR3 protein: CASSPQGQGYEQYF; CDR3 DNA: TGTGCCAGCAGTCCACAGGGACAGGGCTACGAGCAGTACTTC
V gene: TRBV6-1; D gene: NA; clone size: NA; J gene: TRBJ1-2; CDR3 protein: CASSEALRGEGYTF; CDR3 DNA: TGTGCCAGCAGTGAAGCGCTTCGTGGGGAGGGCTACACCTTC
V gene: TRBV7-3; D gene: TRBD2; clone size: NA; J gene: TRBJ2-3; CDR3 protein: CASSKTSGGTDTQYF; CDR3 DNA: TGTGCCAGCAGCAAGACTAGCGGAGGCACAGATACGCAGTATTTT
V gene: TRBV7-8; D gene: NA; clone size: NA; J gene: TRBJ1-6; CDR3 protein: CASSLRTYNSPLHF; CDR3 DNA: TGTGCCAGCAGCTTACGCACATATAATTCACCCCTCCACTTT
V gene: TRBV10-3; D gene: NA; clone size: few; J gene: TRBJ1-1; CDR3 protein: CAISGRPGEGNTEAFF; CDR3 DNA: TGTGCCATCAGTGGACGACCAGGGGAGGGGAACACTGAAGCTTTCTTT
V gene: TRBV6-1; D gene: NA; clone size: few; J gene: TRBJ2-7; CDR3 protein: CASRADYEQYF; CDR3 DNA: TGTGCCAGCAGGGCAGACTACGAGCAGTACTTC
V gene: TRBV5-1; D gene: NA; clone size: NA; J gene: TRBJ1-2; CDR3 protein: CASSLGGLGYGYTF; CDR3 DNA: TGCGCCAGCAGCTTGGGGGGGCTAGGCTATGGCTACACCTTC
V gene: TRBV6-1; D gene: NA; clone size: NA; J gene: TRBJ1-1; CDR3 protein: CASSDWSRDTEAFF; CDR3 DNA: TGTGCCAGCAGTGACTGGAGCAGGGACACTGAAGCTTTCTTT
V gene: TRBV6-4; D gene: NA; clone size: NA; J gene: TRBJ1-3; CDR3 protein: CASSGRRESGNTIYF; CDR3 DNA: TGTGCCAGCAGTGGGAGGAGGGAATCTGGAAACACCATATATTTT
V gene: TRBV11-2; D gene: TRBD2; clone size: few; J gene: TRBJ2-1; CDR3 protein: CASSPGGSGGRGNEQFF; CDR3 DNA: TGTGCCAGCAGCCCCGGGGGTAGCGGGGGACGGGGAAATGAGCAGTTCTTC
V gene: TRBV7-9; D gene: NA; clone size: NA; J gene: TRBJ2-3; CDR3 protein: CASSLDTVTDTQYF; CDR3 DNA: TGTGCCAGCAGCTTAGACACAGTCACAGATACGCAGTATTTT
V gene: TRBV4-1; D gene: NA; clone size: NA; J gene: TRBJ2-7; CDR3 protein: CASSQPGQTYEQYF; CDR3 DNA: TGCGCCAGCAGCCAACCGGGACAAACCTACGAGCAGTACTTC
V gene: TRBV28; D gene: NA; clone size: NA; J gene: TRBJ1-2; CDR3 protein: CASSLGGGIWRGYTF; CDR3 DNA: TGTGCCAGCAGTTTAGGGGGGGGGATTTGGCGTGGCTACACCTTC
V gene: TRBV6-6; D gene: TRBD1; clone size: NA; J gene: TRBJ1-4; CDR3 protein: CASRDREAEKLFF; CDR3 DNA: TGTGCCAGCAGGGACAGGGAGGCTGAAAAACTGTTTTTT
V gene: TRBV7-2; D gene: TRBD2; clone size: NA; J gene: TRBJ2-3; CDR3 protein: CASGLAVPAGADTQYF; CDR3 DNA: TGTGCCAGCGGACTAGCGGTACCCGCGGGGGCAGATACGCAGTATTTT
V gene: TRBV5-1; D gene: TRBD1; clone size: NA; J gene: TRBJ2-7; CDR3 protein: CASSLGDRAPEQYF; CDR3 DNA: TGCGCCAGCAGCTTGGGCGACAGGGCCCCCGAGCAGTACTTC
V gene: TRBV6-6; D gene: NA; clone size: NA; J gene: TRBJ1-1; CDR3 protein: CASGRAKPTEAFF; CDR3 DNA: TGTGCCAGCGGCAGGGCGAAGCCAACTGAAGCTTTCTTT
V gene: TRBV19; D gene: TRBD1; clone size: few; J gene: TRBJ1-2; CDR3 protein: CASADRVDGYTF; CDR3 DNA: TGTGCCAGTGCCGACAGGGTCGATGGCTACACCTTC
V gene: TRBV7-7; D gene: NA; clone size: NA; J gene: TRBJ2-3; CDR3 protein: CASSSPGGDTQYF; CDR3 DNA: TGTGCCAGCAGCTCGCCCGGGGGAGATACGCAGTATTTT
V gene: TRBV11-2; D gene: NA; clone size: NA; J gene: TRBJ2-2; CDR3 protein: CASSQNLNSLSNTGELFF; CDR3 DNA: TGTGCCAGCAGCCAAAATCTAAACAGTCTGTCGAACACCGGGGAGCTGTTTTTT
V gene: TRBV28; D gene: NA; clone size: once; J gene: TRBJ2-7; CDR3 protein: CASSTVGRGTYEQYF; CDR3 DNA: TGTGCCAGCAGTACTGTTGGGAGGGGGACCTACGAGCAGTACTTC
V gene: TRBV6-1; D gene: NA; clone size: NA; J gene: TRBJ1-2; CDR3 protein: CASSENAGVYGYTF; CDR3 DNA: TGTGCCAGCAGTGAAAATGCAGGGGTTTATGGCTACACCTTC
V gene: TRBV12-5; D gene: NA; clone size: NA; J gene: TRBJ1-2; CDR3 protein: CASGTQTNYGYTF; CDR3 DNA: TGTGCTAGTGGGACACAGACTAACTATGGCTACACCTTC
V gene: TRBV7-9; D gene: NA; clone size: NA; J gene: TRBJ1-3; CDR3 protein: CASSFRVLSGNTIYF; CDR3 DNA: TGTGCCAGCAGCTTCAGGGTACTCTCTGGAAACACCATATATTTT
V gene: TRBV7-2; D gene: TRBD1; clone size: NA; J gene: TRBJ1-2; CDR3 protein: CASSPRGGTGGIGYTF; CDR3 DNA: TGTGCCAGCAGCCCTAGGGGAGGGACAGGGGGCATTGGCTACACCTTC
V gene: TRBV21-1; D gene: NA; clone size: NA; J gene: TRBJ2-7; CDR3 protein: CASSNWDRGSYEQYF; CDR3 DNA: TGTGCCAGCAGCAATTGGGACAGGGGGAGCTACGAGCAGTACTTC
V gene: TRBV7-9; D gene: TRBD1; clone size: NA; J gene: TRBJ2-5; CDR3 protein: CASSWGQGRETQYF; CDR3 DNA: TGTGCCAGCAGCTGGGGACAGGGGCGAGAGACCCAGTACTTC
V gene: TRBV5-1; D gene: NA; clone size: NA; J gene: TRBJ2-7; CDR3 protein: CASSQTRPSDEQYF; CDR3 DNA: TGCGCCAGCAGCCAGACTAGGCCCTCTGACGAGCAGTACTTC
V gene: TRBV19; D gene: NA; clone size: NA; J gene: TRBJ1-2; CDR3 protein: CASSIQSPGYGYTF; CDR3 DNA: TGTGCCAGTAGTATTCAGAGTCCGGGCTATGGCTACACCTTC
V gene: TRBV5-1; D gene: NA; clone size: NA; J gene: TRBJ2-7; CDR3 protein: CASSATSYEQYF; CDR3 DNA: TGCGCCAGCAGCGCGACTTCCTACGAGCAGTACTTC
V gene: TRBV7-8; D gene: NA; clone size: once; J gene: TRBJ1-1; CDR3 protein: CASSLASRASEAFF; CDR3 DNA: TGTGCCAGCAGCTTAGCGTCGAGGGCCTCTGAAGCTTTCTTT
V gene: TRBV7-2; D gene: NA; clone size: NA; J gene: TRBJ2-5; CDR3 protein: CASSPWAETQYF; CDR3 DNA: TGTGCCAGCAGCCCTTGGGCAGAGACCCAGTACTTC
V gene: TRBV30; D gene: TRBD1; clone size: NA; J gene: TRBJ2-1; CDR3 protein: CAWSVRGTAQFF; CDR3 DNA: TGTGCCTGGAGTGTGAGAGGGACAGCGCAGTTCTTC
V gene: TRBV5-4; D gene: TRBD1; clone size: NA; J gene: TRBJ1-1; CDR3 protein: CASRTGGLGLGTEAFF; CDR3 DNA: TGTGCCAGTCGTACAGGGGGCCTTGGTTTAGGCACTGAAGCTTTCTTT
V gene: TRBV5-1; D gene: NA; clone size: NA; J gene: TRBJ2-3; CDR3 protein: CASSLVARGTTDTQYF; CDR3 DNA: TGCGCCAGCAGCTTGGTTGCGCGGGGAACCACAGATACGCAGTATTTT
V gene: TRBV5-1; D gene: NA; clone size: NA; J gene: TRBJ1-2; CDR3 protein: CASSLAGGTNYGYTF; CDR3 DNA: TGCGCCAGCAGCTTGGCCGGGGGGACTAACTATGGCTACACCTTC
V gene: TRBV6-5; D gene: TRBD1; clone size: NA; J gene: TRBJ2-7; CDR3 protein: CASSRRQGTYEQYF; CDR3 DNA: TGTGCCAGCAGTAGGAGACAGGGAACCTACGAGCAGTACTTC
V gene: TRBV21-1; D gene: NA; clone size: NA; J gene: TRBJ2-7; CDR3 protein: CASSKCDTKQGPYEQYF; CDR3 DNA: TGTGCCAGCAGCAAATGCGATACAAAACAGGGGCCCTACGAGCAGTACTTC
V gene: TRBV4-2; D gene: TRBD2; clone size: NA; J gene: TRBJ2-2; CDR3 protein: CASSPVLAGVTGELFF; CDR3 DNA: TGTGCCAGCAGTCCAGTGCTAGCGGGAGTAACCGGGGAGCTGTTTTTT
V gene: TRBV5-1; D gene: TRBD2; clone size: NA; J gene: TRBJ2-3; CDR3 protein: CASSGKLATSDTQYF; CDR3 DNA: TGCGCCAGCAGCGGGAAACTAGCGACGTCAGATACGCAGTATTTT
V gene: TRBV19; D gene: TRBD1; clone size: NA; J gene: TRBJ2-1; CDR3 protein: CASLGQGTEQFF; CDR3 DNA: TGTGCCAGTCTTGGACAGGGCACTGAGCAGTTCTTC
V gene: TRBV30; D gene: TRBD1; clone size: once; J gene: TRBJ2-5; CDR3 protein: CAWSVGTGEETQYF; CDR3 DNA: TGTGCCTGGAGTGTAGGGACAGGCGAAGAGACCCAGTACTTC
V gene: TRBV5-4; D gene: TRBD1; clone size: NA; J gene: TRBJ2-1; CDR3 protein: CASSSGQWNEQFF; CDR3 DNA: TGTGCCAGCAGCTCGGGACAGTGGAATGAGCAGTTCTTC
V gene: TRBV4-2; D gene: TRBD1; clone size: few; J gene: TRBJ2-1; CDR3 protein: CASSREPGQGGNEQFF; CDR3 DNA: TGTGCCAGCAGCCGAGAGCCGGGACAGGGAGGCAATGAGCAGTTCTTC
V gene: TRBV14; D gene: NA; clone size: once; J gene: TRBJ2-2; CDR3 protein: CASSPYAGSGELFF; CDR3 DNA: TGTGCCAGCAGCCCCTACGCGGGCTCCGGGGAGCTGTTTTTT
V gene: TRBV5-1; D gene: TRBD2; clone size: NA; J gene: TRBJ2-7; CDR3 protein: CASSFLRGGQSYEQYF; CDR3 DNA: TGCGCCAGCAGCTTTCTTCGGGGGGGACAATCCTACGAGCAGTACTTC
V gene: TRBV27; D gene: NA; clone size: few; J gene: TRBJ2-7; CDR3 protein: CASRSGYEQYF; CDR3 DNA: TGTGCCAGCAGGTCGGGCTACGAGCAGTACTTC
V gene: TRBV6-1; D gene: NA; clone size: NA; J gene: TRBJ1-6; CDR3 protein: CASSVAGAGNSPLHF; CDR3 DNA: TGTGCCAGCAGTGTCGCAGGGGCCGGGAATTCACCCCTCCACTTT
V gene: TRBV18; D gene: NA; clone size: NA; J gene: TRBJ1-1; CDR3 protein: CASFRDIPPFF; CDR3 DNA: TGTGCCAGCTTCCGGGACATCCCCCCTTTCTTT
V gene: TRBV10-2; D gene: TRBD1; clone size: NA; J gene: TRBJ1-2; CDR3 protein: CASGPRGDVGYTF; CDR3 DNA: TGCGCCAGCGGGCCCAGGGGGGATGTTGGCTACACCTTC
V gene: TRBV5-1; D gene: TRBD1; clone size: few; J gene: TRBJ1-5; CDR3 protein: CASSPGTAGQPQHF; CDR3 DNA: TGCGCCAGCAGCCCCGGGACAGCGGGTCAGCCCCAGCATTTT
V gene: TRBV7-8; D gene: NA; clone size: NA; J gene: TRBJ1-4; CDR3 protein: CASSSGGRNNEKLFF; CDR3 DNA: TGTGCCAGCAGCTCCGGGGGAAGGAATAATGAAAAACTGTTTTTT